The TCR beta chain described here comes from a study of Ad26.COV2.S vaccination and SARS-CoV-2 variants. The treatment here: 19 received Ad26.COV2.S at low or high dose, single or two shots; about 5 received placebo; per-sample allocation not given. Collection of samples fell on day 63 after the first vaccine or placebo injection. In Boston, the donor was an adult between 18-55 years of age. Clones were sequenced by immunoSEQ multiplex PCR, and TCRdb holds only the in-frame ones, with some missing. This sample has under 600,000 clones, with nearly 90% found just once. The germline CDR1 and CDR2 sequences are SGHKS and YYEKEE (reference sequence). This CDR3 is built from 14 residues. The ends were cut back, 0 bases at V and 4 bases at J, with 8 bases in the middle.

The rearrangement links TRBV5-5 to TRBJ2-1; D is ambiguous. The input for sequencing was peripheral blood, taken in a trial of Ad26.COV2.S vaccine versus placebo. This sequence was found in a person between 18 and 60 years old who received the Ad26.COV2.S COVID-19 vaccine or a placebo. CDR3 in amino acids: CASSLADGYNEQFF. The CDR3 DNA sequence: TGTGCCAGCAGCTTGGCGGACGGGTACAATGAGCAGTTCTTC.